This T cell receptor beta chain was sequenced for a study of cytomegalovirus exposure and HLA in healthy donors. Findings and limits, study-wide: In vitro testing confirmed a few CMV-associated chains as specific for CMV antigens.

About this clone: Antigen: not known.

Germline CDR1 reads MRHNA; CDR2 reads SNTAGT. This CDR3 is built from 13 residues. The ends were cut back, 4 bases at V and 1 base at J, with 6 bases in the middle. The table came from immunoSEQ multiplex PCR; TCRdb's copy has only in-frame clones and leaves some out. The data show under 150,000 clones, with around 88% seen just once and over 6.5% held by the top ten. The origin of this receptor is a woman under 30 in good health and CMV-seropositive. The sample comprised PBMCs. J is TRBJ2-3 and V is TRBV6-4; perhaps TRBD1 as D (6 bases). The CDR3 sequence: CASSGQGTDTQYF. The CDR3 nucleotides read TGTGCCAGCAGTGGACAGGGCACAGATACGCAGTATTTT.